The entry that follows covers one T cell receptor (beta chain) sequence. Its binding antigen is unknown. Base qualities are not recorded, but no much larger clone differs from it by a single base. There are 17 amino acids in the CDR3, from cysteine to phenylalanine inclusive. Only the CDR3 DNA stays, 51 bases, in frame from base 1. As encoded in the germline V gene, CDR1 is SGHVS while CDR2 is FQNEAQ. The junction carries 22 bases between V and J, which are trimmed by 5 bases and 2 bases respectively. The donors belonged to the validation cohort of around 120 subjects, which was separate from the roughly 670-subject first cohort. The data originate from a study of cytomegalovirus exposure and HLA in healthy donors (dated by TCRdb to the late 2010s). For context, the study as a whole: According to a later analysis, the 120 or so validation repertoires were produced on the same platform as the 600 to 850 repertoires of the first cohort. The aim of the study was to test whether cataloging public T cell receptors could identify signatures of past pathogen exposure. To predict cytomegalovirus infection status, the study brought together high-throughput TCR immunosequencing, statistical association of individual TCRs with disease status, and machine learning. A separate validation cohort of approximately 130 different subjects was used in addition to the 666-subject first cohort.

On the study overall, not on this receptor specifically: A later analysis lacked HLA typing for the validation cohort, so it scored co-occurrence in that cohort across all 110 or so repertoires. The classifier was reported to diagnose cytomegalovirus status with high specificity and sensitivity in both the original and validation cohorts. In vitro tests confirmed that three of the cytomegalovirus-associated TCR beta chains recognize cytomegalovirus antigens. The study listed 150 to 200 TCR beta chains as associated with cytomegalovirus. Most TCR sequences were observed very rarely across donors, whereas some public TCRs were present in many individuals. According to the authors, the approach could potentially be generalized to other disease states and immunological phenotypes. Subsequent analysis determined that TCRs grouped into clusters in the first cohort also showed a tendency toward co-occurrence across the roughly 110 validation repertoires, and 94% of cluster scores exceeded 0.

Libraries came from the immunoSEQ multiplex PCR assay. The authors' pipeline ran thus. To diagnose cytomegalovirus status from the catalog of TCR beta chain sequences, a statistical classification framework was built. TCRdb took this table from immuneACCESS and kept in-frame rearrangements with V and J called. Such tables lack part of the clones; where checked against another copy, unresolved V genes explain under half of the gap, and the rest is unexplained. That table gives V, J and clone size, and the DNA gave D and trimming. For this sample the table gives about 71,000 clones, of which about 94% were detected only once. The top ten constitute 1% of the sample.

Source material: PBMCs. This chain joins TRBV7-8 to TRBJ2-7; the D region possibly corresponds to TRBD2 (5 bases align). This TCR was recovered from a woman younger than 35 in good health and CMV-seronegative. At the DNA level, the sequence is TGTGCCAGCAGCGAGATAGGTCCCGAGCGGATCACCTACGAGCAGTACTTC. Its protein product is CASSEIGPERITYEQYF.